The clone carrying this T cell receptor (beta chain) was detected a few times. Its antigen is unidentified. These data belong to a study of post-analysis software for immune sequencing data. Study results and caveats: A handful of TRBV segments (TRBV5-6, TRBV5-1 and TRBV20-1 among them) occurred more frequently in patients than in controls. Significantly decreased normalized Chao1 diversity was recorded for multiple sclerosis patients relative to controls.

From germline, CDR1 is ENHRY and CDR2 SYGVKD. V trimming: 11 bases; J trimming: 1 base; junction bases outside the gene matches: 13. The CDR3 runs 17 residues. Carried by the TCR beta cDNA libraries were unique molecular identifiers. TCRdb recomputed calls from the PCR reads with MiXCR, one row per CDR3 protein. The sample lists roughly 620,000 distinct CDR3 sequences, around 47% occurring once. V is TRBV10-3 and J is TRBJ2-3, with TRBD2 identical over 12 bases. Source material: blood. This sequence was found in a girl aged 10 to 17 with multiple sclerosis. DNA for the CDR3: TGTGCCGTAGCTAGCGGGGGGGCAAGAAGAGGCACAGATACGCAGTATTTT. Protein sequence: CAVASGGARRGTDTQYF.